One sample yielded the 25 T cell receptor beta chains listed below, sequenced in a study of T cell responses to AZD1222 COVID-19 vaccine. Data came from immunoSEQ multiplex PCR; TCRdb stores just in-frame clones and leaves some out. The sample holds 100,000 to 150,000 clones; 86% are singletons and the top ten take around 12%. This specimen was peripheral blood, taken on day 0 of AZD1222 vaccination. All receptors come from an adult in good health.

V usage is TRBV3-1 (or the pseudogene TRBV3-2) and J usage is TRBJ2-7; 10 bases agree with TRBD1. V shed 4 bases, J shed 3 bases, and the junction held 3 bases outside the gene matches. Germline V gene lookup returns CDR1 LGHDT and CDR2 YNNKEL (reference sequence). The CDR3 covers 14 residues. CDR3 loop: CASSPDRGFYEQYF. DNA of the CDR3: TGTGCCAGCAGCCCGGACAGGGGGTTCTACGAGCAGTACTTC.

The rearrangement joins TRBV2 to TRBJ2-1; 8 bases fit TRBD1. CDR3 size: 15 residues. Looked up from germline, CDR1 is SNHLY and CDR2 is FYNNEI. V was pared by 6 bases and J by 7 bases, with 11 bases of the junction left unmatched. Here the CDR3 DNA reads TGTGCCAGCAGAAAAAACAGGGGGTTATTGAATGAGCAGTTCTTC. Residues: CASRKNRGLLNEQFF. The entire variable domain, with the rest obtained from reference TRBV2 and TRBJ2-1, is as follows: EPEVTQTPSHQVTQMGQEVILRCVPISNHLYFYWYRQILGQKVEFLVSFYNNEISEKSEIFDDQFSVERPDGSNFTLKIRSTKLEDSAMYFCASRKNRGLLNEQFFGPGTRLTVL.

This clone occurred a few times. The chain is built from TRBV27 and TRBJ1-5; D gene unclear. The CDR3 totals 14 residues. In germline, CDR1 is MNHEY, CDR2 SMNVEV (reference sequence). Between the trimmed V and J ends, which lost 2 bases and 6 bases, there was a span of 11 bases. CDR3 sequence: CASSLNGNGQPQHF. CDR3 nucleotide sequence: TGTGCCAGCAGTTTAAATGGGAACGGTCAGCCCCAGCATTTT.

This clone occurred a few times. This rearrangement joins TRBV19 to TRBJ2-7; no clear D gene. The CDR3 totals 11 residues. V was pared by 2 bases and J by 5 bases, with 4 bases between. From germline, CDR1 is LNHDA and CDR2 SQIVND (reference sequence). CDR3 DNA: TGTGCCAGTAGTATACAGGACGAGCAGTACTTC. It specifies CASSIQDEQYF.

The rearrangement uses TRBV7-9 and TRBJ1-3; possible D gene TRBD1, 6 bases. Looked up from germline, CDR1 is SEHNR and CDR2 is FQNEAQ (reference sequence). The CDR3 sequence is 15 residues long. The V end lost 3 bases, the J end lost 6 bases, and 15 bases lay between the germline ends. The CDR3 DNA follows: TGTGCCAGCAGCTTCTGGGGGACAAGTACAAACACCATATATTTT. This encodes CASSFWGTSTNTIYF.

This chain connects TRBV6-5 to TRBJ1-3; 8 bases align to TRBD1. This CDR3 contains 15 residues. After removal of 6 bases from V and 2 bases from J, the junction contained 6 bases not matched to a gene. In germline, CDR1 is MNHEY, CDR2 SVGAGI. The CDR3 DNA follows: TGTGCCAGCAGCGTGACAGGGGATACTGGAAACACCATATATTTT. As protein: CASSVTGDTGNTIYF.

This chain uses TRBV19 with TRBJ2-7; TRBD2 agrees at 7 bases. The CDR3 is 14 residues long. J gave up 8 bases and V 8 bases, and 15 bases lay outside the gene matches. CDR1 LNHDA and CDR2 SQIVND come from the germline V gene (reference sequence). The CDR3 sequence: CASGTISEGKKQYF. The CDR3 DNA is TGTGCCAGTGGGACTATTTCCGAGGGCAAGAAGCAGTACTTC.

The genes are TRBV19 and TRBJ1-4; TRBD1 aligns across 7 bases. V trimming: 4 bases; J trimming: 4 bases; junction bases outside the gene matches: 6. The CDR3 consists of 15 residues. Germline assignment: CDR1 LNHDA and CDR2 SQIVND (reference sequence). The CDR3 nucleotides are TGTGCCAGTAGTAAAAAACAGGGGATTAATGAAAAACTGTTTTTT. Translating it yields CASSKKQGINEKLFF.

This clone was found once. The J gene is TRBJ1-3, the V gene TRBV7-8; D is possibly TRBD1 (5 bases). Trimming removed 2 bases from V and 0 bases from J, with 14 bases in between. CDR1 and CDR2 from the germline V gene are SGHVS and FQNEAQ. The CDR3 has 17 amino acids. CDR3 region: CASSLFQGPSSGNTIYF. CDR3 sequence (DNA): TGTGCCAGCAGCTTATTTCAGGGCCCGAGCTCTGGAAACACCATATATTTT.

This rearrangement joins TRBV6-5 to TRBJ2-7, with TRBD2 identical over 8 bases. From germline, CDR1 is MNHEY and CDR2 SVGAGI. The CDR3 length is 16 residues. The V gene end was trimmed by 0 bases and the J gene end by 6 bases; junction bases not matched to a gene: 10. CDR3 amino acids: CASSYSWGSGRGEQYF. DNA of the CDR3: TGTGCCAGCAGTTACTCGTGGGGGAGCGGGAGAGGCGAGCAGTACTTC.

V and J are TRBV4-1 and TRBJ2-5; TRBD1 is a possible D gene (5 bases). CDR1 and CDR2 from the germline V gene are MGHRA and YSYEKL. Trimming removed 2 bases from V and 7 bases from J, with 17 bases in between. This CDR3 region has 15 residues. Here the CDR3 reads CASSQWGRTSGTQYF. CDR3 coding DNA: TGCGCCAGCAGCCAATGGGGCCGTACGTCCGGGACCCAGTACTTC.

The gene calls are TRBV7-9 and TRBJ2-3; D is unresolved. The CDR3 runs 13 residues. Looked up from germline, CDR1 is SEHNR and CDR2 is FQNEAQ (reference sequence). Trimming cost V 2 bases and J 4 bases, with 7 bases left between them. CDR3 nucleotides: TGTGCCAGCAGCTTACTGGCGTCAGATACGCAGTATTTT. Translating it yields CASSLLASDTQYF.

The rearrangement uses TRBV4-2 and TRBJ1-2, with a tentative D call TRBD1 (5 bases). Germline CDR1 LGHNA, CDR2 YNFKEQ. Trimming stripped 6 bases from V and 1 base from J, with 9 bases between. CDR3 length equals 13 residues. The DNA for the CDR3 is TGTGCCAGCAGACTAGACAGTAACTATGGCTACACCTTC. Protein: CASRLDSNYGYTF.

The rearrangement links TRBV6-5 to TRBJ2-7, with D unclear. CDR1 is MNHEY and CDR2 is SVGAGI in the germline V gene. V lost 5 bases to trimming and J lost 2 bases, with 10 bases between them. The CDR3 loop spans 13 amino acids. CDR3 in amino acids: CASSTGRTYEQYF. As DNA, the CDR3 is TGTGCCAGCAGTACCGGACGGACCTACGAGCAGTACTTC.

The chain couples TRBV18 to TRBJ2-5; possibly TRBD2 for D (5 bases). The CDR3 totals 14 residues. Deletions cut 3 bases from V and 4 bases from J, with 12 bases between. Germline loops: CDR1 KGHSH, CDR2 LQKENI. The CDR3 sequence: CASSPQDEGETQYF. In nucleotides, the CDR3 is TGTGCCAGCTCACCTCAAGATGAGGGAGAGACCCAGTACTTC. Variable domain in full (rest from reference TRBV18 and TRBJ2-5): NAGVMQNPRHLVRRRGQEARLRCSPMKGHSHVYWYRQLPEEGLKFMVYLQKENIIDESGMPKERFSAEFPKEGPSILRIQQVVRGDSAAYFCASSPQDEGETQYFGPGTRLLVL.

The rearrangement joins TRBV5-1 to TRBJ2-7, with D perhaps TRBD1 (6 bases). Germline values: CDR1 SGHRS, CDR2 YFSETQ. This CDR3 is 14 amino acids long. Trimming removed 3 bases at V and 4 bases at J, with 14 bases between. This CDR3 is CASSWAGVGYEQYF. As DNA, the CDR3 is TGCGCCAGCAGCTGGGCAGGGGTAGGTTACGAGCAGTACTTC.

The gene calls are TRBV11-2 and TRBJ2-7; 8 nucleotides match TRBD2. V gave up 3 bases and J gave up 0 bases; unmatched junction bases: 4. This CDR3 is built from 15 residues. Germline CDR1 and CDR2: SGHAT and FQNNGV. The CDR3 sequence: CASSFTSGGSYEQYF. The CDR3 nucleotides read TGTGCCAGCAGCTTTACTAGCGGAGGCTCCTACGAGCAGTACTTC.

This CDR3 reads CATLAGTVGHTEAFF. Here the CDR3 DNA reads TGTGCCACCTTAGCGGGTACCGTGGGGCACACTGAAGCTTTCTTT. The rearrangement links TRBV6-5 to TRBJ1-1, with a weak D call TRBD1 (5 bases). The germline V gene has CDR1 MNHEY and CDR2 SVGAGI. Trimming took off 10 bases at V and 3 bases at J, with 21 bases between the two ends. CDR3 length equals 15 residues.

V gene TRBV5-1 combines with J gene TRBJ1-5; D perhaps matches TRBD1 (5 bases). Trimming removed 4 bases from V and 3 bases from J, with 14 bases in between. The CDR3 consists of 15 residues. Germline V gene lookup returns CDR1 SGHRS and CDR2 YFSETQ. CDR3: CASSPIAGNNQPQHF. The CDR3 region has the DNA TGCGCCAGCAGCCCCATAGCAGGGAACAATCAGCCCCAGCATTTT.

This chain links TRBV29-1 with TRBJ1-2; D uncertain. V lost 0 bases, J lost 8 bases, and 16 bases lay in between. Germline-derived CDR1 and CDR2 are SQVTM and ANQGSEA. This CDR3 is built from 14 residues. As DNA, the CDR3 is TGCAGCGTTGAAGATGAGGGTTTCGGGCTGGGCTACACCTTC. It translates to CSVEDEGFGLGYTF.

This clone has a single count. V is TRBV4-1 and J is TRBJ2-1; 7 bases fit TRBD1. CDR1 is MGHRA and CDR2 is YSYEKL in the germline V gene. V dropped 4 bases and J dropped 4; count of bases not matched to a gene: 7. The CDR3 runs 15 residues. DNA for the CDR3: TGCGCCAGCAGCCGGGCGACAGGGCCTTACAATGAGCAGTTCTTC. Translation gives CASSRATGPYNEQFF.

This clone is a singleton in its sample. The J gene is TRBJ1-5, the V gene TRBV6-5, with 7 bases identical to TRBD1. With V trimmed by 6 bases and J by 6 bases, 11 bases remained unmatched. Germline lookup yields CDR1 MNHEY and CDR2 SVGAGI. The CDR3 length is 15 residues. The CDR3 coding sequence is TGTGCCAGCAGCTCCGGGACAGCAGGGCGTCAGCCCCAGCATTTT. Encoded protein: CASSSGTAGRQPQHF.

The chain uses TRBV9 and TRBJ2-7, with 9 bases that match TRBD1. Germline-derived CDR1 and CDR2 are SGDLS and YYNGEE. V lost 4 bases, J lost 5 bases, and 10 bases stayed unmatched. There are 15 residues in the CDR3. CDR3 bases: TGTGCCAGCAGCACTTCGACAGGGGGATTCAACGAGCAGTACTTC. It yields the protein CASSTSTGGFNEQYF.

This clone has just one count. The chain combines TRBV24-1 with TRBJ2-7; 7 bases agree with TRBD1. Germline CDR1 and CDR2: KGHDR and SFDVKD. The V segment lost 6 bases and the J segment 2 bases; nucleotides outside the gene matches: 3. There are 13 residues in the CDR3. CDR3 bases: TGTGCCACCAGTAACACAGGGGCCTACGAGCAGTACTTC. It specifies CATSNTGAYEQYF.

The chain has TRBV7-9 and TRBJ1-5, with TRBD1 matching over 8 bases. Looked up from germline, CDR1 is SEHNR and CDR2 is FQNEAQ (reference sequence). With V trimmed by 5 bases and J by 4 bases, 10 bases remained unmatched. There are 16 residues in the CDR3. The CDR3 coding sequence is TGTGCCAGCAGCAAAACCGGGACAGGTCTTAATCAGCCCCAGCATTTT. Its protein product is CASSKTGTGLNQPQHF.